The 32 T cell receptor beta chains reported below all come from one sample, sequenced in a study of blood T cell repertoires in COVID-19. Data came from immunoSEQ multiplex PCR; TCRdb stores just in-frame clones and leaves some out. In the table there are tens of thousands of clones, 70% to 90% of which are singletons. Sequenced sample: PBMCs or T cells enriched from blood (not recorded which). The source of these receptors is a woman in her thirties or forties with acute COVID-19.

This clone was seen a handful of times. This chain connects TRBV7-9 to TRBJ1-5, with D perhaps matching TRBD1 (5 bases). The ends were cut back, 5 bases at V and 4 bases at J, with 9 bases in the middle. The CDR3 runs 13 residues. Germline V gene sequence: CDR1 SEHNR, CDR2 FQNEAQ (reference sequence). DNA for the CDR3: TGTGCCAGCAGCCCCGACAGAAATCAGCCCCAGCATTTT. It encodes CASSPDRNQPQHF.

The genes are TRBV19 and TRBJ1-2; 8 positions match TRBD1. Germline lookup yields CDR1 LNHDA and CDR2 SQIVND (reference sequence). The length of the CDR3 is 14 residues. The V and J ends lost 6 bases and 5 bases, in that order; junction bases with no gene match: 8. For the CDR3, the DNA is TGTGCCAGTAGGCAACAGGGGGAAGGTTATGGCTACACCTTC. It codes for CASRQQGEGYGYTF.

The chain is built from TRBV7-8 and TRBJ2-5; TRBD2 aligns across 8 bases. Germline CDR1 is SGHVS and CDR2 is FQNEAQ. After removal of 2 bases from V and 1 base from J, the junction contained 15 bases not matched to a gene. The CDR3 totals 19 residues. CDR3 residues: CASSLWRLAGTTLQETQYF. In DNA form, the CDR3 reads TGTGCCAGCAGCTTATGGAGGCTAGCGGGTACAACCCTCCAAGAGACCCAGTACTTC. The full variable domain, in which reference TRBV7-8 and TRBJ2-5 provide the parts outside the CDR3, is GAGVSQSPRYKVAKRGQDVALRCDPISGHVSLFWYQQALGQGPEFLTYFQNEAQLDKSGLPSDRFFAERPEGSVSTLKIQRTQQEDSAVYLCASSLWRLAGTTLQETQYFGPGTRLLVL.

This rearrangement joins TRBV6-1 to TRBJ2-1; TRBD2 aligns across 9 bases. J was trimmed by 1 base and V by 1 base; bases with no gene match: 2. The CDR3 length is 16 residues. CDR1 MNHNS and CDR2 SASEGT come from the germline V gene. The CDR3 spells CASSEGSGGSYNEQFF. The CDR3 nucleotides are TGTGCCAGCAGTGAAGGTAGCGGGGGTTCCTACAATGAGCAGTTCTTC.

This chain connects TRBV24-1 to TRBJ2-3; the D is unclear. CDR1 KGHDR and CDR2 SFDVKD come from the germline V gene. Trimming cost V 9 bases and J 3 bases, with 6 bases left between them. CDR3 length: 11 residues. CDR3 nucleotide sequence: TGTGCCACCGCCGCGACAGATACGCAGTATTTT. Translation: CATAATDTQYF.

This chain uses TRBV7-2 with TRBJ2-3, with D tentatively TRBD2 (6 bases). The CDR3 totals 16 residues. V was shortened by 1 base and J by 1 base, with 12 bases between the two germline ends. Germline V lookup: CDR1 SGHTA, CDR2 FQGNSA. The CDR3 sequence is CASSLEGGVGTDTQYF. CDR3 bases: TGTGCCAGCAGCTTAGAGGGCGGGGTGGGCACAGATACGCAGTATTTT.

The rearrangement uses TRBV7-8 and TRBJ1-5; D unclear. This CDR3 contains 15 residues. V was cut by 1 base and J by 1 base, with 8 bases left in between. From germline, CDR1 is SGHVS and CDR2 FQNEAQ. The chain's CDR3 is CASSLVAASNQPQHF. DNA of the CDR3: TGTGCCAGCAGCTTAGTAGCGGCCAGCAATCAGCCCCAGCATTTT.

This rearrangement joins TRBV3-1 (or the pseudogene TRBV3-2) to TRBJ2-3; D unclear. The germline V and J ends were trimmed by 3 bases and 8 bases, with 15 bases remaining between them. This CDR3 region has 14 residues. CDR1 and CDR2 from the germline V gene are LGHDT and YNNKEL (reference sequence). The CDR3 protein is CASSHDQVVPTQYF. The CDR3 coding sequence is TGTGCCAGCAGCCACGACCAGGTAGTCCCTACGCAGTATTTT.

The chain carries TRBV5-1 and TRBJ1-1; D is unclear. CDR3 length equals 15 residues. V gave up 0 bases and J gave up 1 base, with 10 bases separating them. Germline-derived CDR1 and CDR2 are SGHRS and YFSETQ. As DNA, the CDR3 is TGCGCCAGCAGCTTGGAACCGGTCCCGAACACTGAAGCTTTCTTT. Translation: CASSLEPVPNTEAFF.

V is TRBV5-1 and J is TRBJ1-4; 9 positions match TRBD1. The CDR3 is 14 residues long. Per germline, CDR1 SGHRS and CDR2 YFSETQ. The trim removed 2 bases at V and 8 bases at J, leaving 4 bases unmatched. The CDR3 DNA is TGCGCCAGCAGCTTACAGGGGGCTGGAGAAAAACTGTTTTTT. Protein sequence: CASSLQGAGEKLFF.

The rearrangement links TRBV7-8 to TRBJ2-3; 7 bases match TRBD2. Looked up from germline, CDR1 is SGHVS and CDR2 is FQNEAQ. Trimming at V came to 6 bases and at J to 1 base, leaving 10 bases not matched to a gene. This CDR3 comprises 16 residues. Here the CDR3 DNA reads TGTGCCAGCAGGCGAGAGCGGGCGGGGGGCACAGATACGCAGTATTTT. The encoded protein is CASRRERAGGTDTQYF.

By proportion, this clone is medium-sized. The genes are TRBV5-1 and TRBJ2-3; weak D call: TRBD2 (6 bases). CDR1 is SGHRS, CDR2 YFSETQ, per germline. This CDR3 region has 13 residues. Trimming removed 4 bases from V and 4 bases from J, with 10 bases in between. Here the CDR3 reads CASSPSVADTQYF. CDR3 DNA sequence: TGCGCCAGCAGCCCTAGCGTAGCAGATACGCAGTATTTT.

The CDR3 is CATSRDSSLGGGNQPQHF. The CDR3 DNA is TGTGCCACCAGCAGAGATTCTTCTCTCGGGGGTGGCAATCAGCCCCAGCATTTT. The chain recombines TRBV15 with TRBJ1-5, with D possibly being TRBD1 (5 bases). The CDR3 totals 18 residues. Trimming pared 0 bases from V and 2 bases from J, leaving 17 bases between. CDR1 and CDR2 (germline): LNHNV, YYDKDF (reference sequence).

This clone was seen more than once but under ten times. The chain combines TRBV28 with TRBJ1-1; 9 bases match TRBD1. Germline V gene lookup returns CDR1 MDHEN and CDR2 SYDVKM. The V and J ends lost 2 bases and 1 base, in that order; junction bases with no gene match: 8. The CDR3 is 17 residues long. This CDR3 is CASSLVRGTGRNTEAFF. CDR3 nucleotide sequence: TGTGCCAGCAGTTTAGTCCGGGGGACAGGGCGGAACACTGAAGCTTTCTTT.

V usage is TRBV5-1 and J usage is TRBJ2-5; D is unresolved. This CDR3 spans 13 amino acids. Germline V gene sequence: CDR1 SGHRS, CDR2 YFSETQ. Between the trimmed V and J ends, which lost 4 bases and 2 bases, there was a span of 9 bases. The CDR3 here is CASSPSRQETQYF. The DNA of the CDR3 is TGCGCCAGCAGCCCCAGTCGTCAAGAGACCCAGTACTTC.

The genes are TRBV6-1 and TRBJ2-7; perhaps TRBD1 as D (5 bases). The CDR3 extends over 12 amino acids. Germline V gene lookup returns CDR1 MNHNS and CDR2 SASEGT. V lost 2 bases, J lost 6 bases, and 8 bases lay in between. In nucleotides, the CDR3 is TGTGCCAGCAGTGAAATAAGGGGCGAGCAGTACTTC. It encodes CASSEIRGEQYF.

DNA of the CDR3: TGTGCCAGCAGCAGCGCCCGGGACAGGACGACAGATACGCAGTATTTT. Amino acids: CASSSARDRTTDTQYF. The chain combines TRBV5-4 with TRBJ2-3, with 8 bases that match TRBD1. V gave up 4 bases and J gave up 3 bases; unmatched junction bases: 10. The CDR3 is 16 residues long. Germline assignment: CDR1 SGHNT and CDR2 YYREEE (reference sequence).

For the CDR3, the DNA is TGCGCCAGCAGCTCGACAGGGGGCGCGGGCACCGGGGAGCTGTTTTTT. Amino acid sequence: CASSSTGGAGTGELFF. This chain connects TRBV5-1 to TRBJ2-2; 10 bases agree with TRBD1. J was trimmed by 4 bases and V by 3 bases; bases with no gene match: 6. Germline assignment: CDR1 SGHRS and CDR2 YFSETQ. The CDR3 length is 16 residues.

The J gene is TRBJ2-3, the V gene TRBV9; D may be TRBD2 (6 bases). The CDR3 has 14 amino acids. Per germline, CDR1 SGDLS and CDR2 YYNGEE. V lost 6 bases to trimming and J lost 5 bases, with 16 bases between them. The DNA of the CDR3 is TGTGCCAGCACCAGCCTCGGGGGAGAAGATACGCAGTATTTT. Its protein product is CASTSLGGEDTQYF.

The chain links TRBV5-6 to TRBJ2-1; 7 bases are shared with TRBD1. The CDR3 has 15 residues. Trimming took 4 bases from V and 6 from J; bases not matched to a gene: 10. Germline V CDR1 and CDR2: SGHDT, YYEEEE. The chain's CDR3 is CASSPRRTGANEQFF. In nucleotides, the CDR3 is TGTGCCAGCAGCCCACGACGGACAGGAGCCAATGAGCAGTTCTTC.

The rearrangement uses TRBV19 and TRBJ1-2; 8 positions match TRBD1. Germline CDR1 is LNHDA and CDR2 is SQIVND (reference sequence). The CDR3 is 12 amino acids. V lost 6 bases, J lost 7 bases, and 4 bases stayed unmatched. CDR3 DNA sequence: TGTGCCAGTAGGGCAGACAGGGGTGGCTACACCTTC. Its translation: CASRADRGGYTF.

The chain combines TRBV11-2 with TRBJ2-2; unclear D gene. V was pared by 0 bases and J by 4 bases, with 6 bases between. The germline V gene encodes CDR1 SGHAT and CDR2 FQNNGV. The CDR3 is 14 residues long. The CDR3 protein is CASSLDRSTGELFF. CDR3 coding DNA: TGTGCCAGCAGCTTAGATCGTTCCACCGGGGAGCTGTTTTTT.

This chain uses TRBV6-6 with TRBJ2-7; D perhaps matches TRBD2 (5 bases). Germline loops: CDR1 MNHNY, CDR2 SVGAGI (reference sequence). This CDR3 has 10 residues. CDR3 sequence: CASGSYEQYF. As DNA, the CDR3 is TGTGCGAGCGGTAGCTACGAGCAGTACTTC.

V is TRBV10-3 and J is TRBJ1-1; D perhaps matches TRBD1 (6 bases). Germline assignment: CDR1 ENHRY and CDR2 SYGVKD. Deletions cut 4 bases from V and 3 bases from J, with 12 bases between. The CDR3 has 14 residues. The CDR3 protein is CAISGTGWDTEAFF. Written as DNA, the CDR3 is TGTGCCATCAGTGGTACAGGGTGGGACACTGAAGCTTTCTTT.

The chain couples TRBV9 to TRBJ1-1; no clear D. Trimming shortened V by 3 bases and J by 8 bases, and 11 bases separated the two germline ends. The CDR3 runs 12 residues. Germline V gives CDR1 SGDLS, CDR2 YYNGEE. The CDR3 DNA sequence: TGTGCCAGCAGCGACGCCGGAGACGAAGCTTTCTTT. Translated: CASSDAGDEAFF. Full variable domain (missing parts from reference TRBV9 and TRBJ1-1): DSGVTQTPKHLITATGQRVTLRCSPRSGDLSVYWYQQSLDQGLQFLIQYYNGEERAKGNILERFSAQQFPDLHSELNLSSLELGDSALYFCASSDAGDEAFFGQGTRLTVV.

The V gene is TRBV7-9, the J gene TRBJ1-4, with D possibly being TRBD1 (6 bases). The CDR3 totals 17 residues. The germline V gene encodes CDR1 SEHNR and CDR2 FQNEAQ (reference sequence). Trimming cost V 3 bases and J 8 bases, with 22 bases left between them. The CDR3 region is CASSFRHPAQRGEKLFF. The CDR3 bases are TGTGCCAGCAGCTTCCGACACCCAGCCCAGAGGGGGGAAAAACTGTTTTTT.

The chain has TRBV3-1 (or the pseudogene TRBV3-2) and TRBJ1-4, with D possibly matching TRBD1 (6 bases). V lost 2 bases to trimming and J lost 7 bases, with 17 bases between them. The CDR3 totals 16 residues. In germline, CDR1 is LGHDT, CDR2 YNNKEL (reference sequence). The CDR3 region has the DNA TGTGCCAGCAGCCAAACCGACAGGACAAGGGGTGAAAAACTGTTTTTT. Residues: CASSQTDRTRGEKLFF.

With respect to this clone: Mismatch with germline at one junction end may stem from a read error. The chain has TRBV7-2 and TRBJ2-3; 14 bases agree with TRBD2. CDR3 length: 15 residues. CDR1 and CDR2 (germline): SGHTA, FQGNSA. DNA of the CDR3: TGTGCCAGCAGCTCCGGACTAGCGGGAGGACGGCTAGACAGTTTT. This encodes CASSSGLAGGRLDSF.

The genes are TRBV18 and TRBJ2-3; 9 bases are shared with TRBD1. The CDR3 covers 15 residues. CDR1 and CDR2 (germline): KGHSH, LQKENI. With V trimmed by 4 bases and J by 3 bases, 5 bases remained unmatched. The CDR3 protein is CASSLTGGGTDTQYF. CDR3 in DNA: TGTGCCAGCTCACTTACAGGGGGCGGTACAGATACGCAGTATTTT.

The chain recombines TRBV7-2 with TRBJ2-7, with D perhaps TRBD1 (6 bases). The V and J ends lost 2 bases and 3 bases respectively, with 17 bases between them. CDR3 size: 16 residues. Germline V CDR1 and CDR2: SGHTA, FQGNSA. CDR3: CASSLRGGTMGYEQYF. Here the CDR3 DNA reads TGTGCCAGCAGCTTACGAGGTGGGACAATGGGCTACGAGCAGTACTTC.

This clone appeared a single time. The chain couples TRBV11-1 to TRBJ1-1, with a possible D match to TRBD1 (5 bases). In germline, CDR1 is SGHAT, CDR2 FQDESV (reference sequence). Trimming pared 5 bases from V and 3 bases from J, leaving 13 bases between. The CDR3 length is 14 residues. The CDR3 spells CASSRLAGDTEAFF. CDR3 bases: TGTGCCAGCAGCCGCCTGGCGGGGGACACTGAAGCTTTCTTT.

The genes are TRBV19 and TRBJ1-1; D unresolved. This CDR3 has 13 residues. V was cut by 5 bases and J by 6 bases, with 13 bases left in between. From germline, CDR1 is LNHDA and CDR2 SQIVND (reference sequence). In DNA, the CDR3 is TGTGCCAGTAGTTCACTCGTAAGCGCTGAAGCTTTCTTT. As protein: CASSSLVSAEAFF.